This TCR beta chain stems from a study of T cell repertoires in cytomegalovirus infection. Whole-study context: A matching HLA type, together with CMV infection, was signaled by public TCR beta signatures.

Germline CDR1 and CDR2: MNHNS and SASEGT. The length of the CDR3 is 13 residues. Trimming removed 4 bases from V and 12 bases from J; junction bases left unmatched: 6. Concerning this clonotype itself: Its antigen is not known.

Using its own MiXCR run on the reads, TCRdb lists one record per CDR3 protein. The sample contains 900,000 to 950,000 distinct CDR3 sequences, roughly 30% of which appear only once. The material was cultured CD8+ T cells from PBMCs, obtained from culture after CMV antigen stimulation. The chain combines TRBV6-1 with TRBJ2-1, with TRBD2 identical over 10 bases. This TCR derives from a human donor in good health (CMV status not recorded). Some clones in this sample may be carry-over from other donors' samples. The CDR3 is CASSGGWTSGQFF. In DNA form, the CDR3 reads TGTGCCAGCAGTGGGGGGTGGACTAGCGGGCAGTTCTTC.